These 3 T cell receptor beta chains share one sample of origin, sequenced in a study of technical replicates of blood from a few donors. Produced via immunoSEQ multiplex PCR; TCRdb's table is partial and in-frame only. The sample has 80,000 to 85,000 clones; about nine tenths are singletons. The specimen was T cells isolated from PBMCs. These TCRs come from a human donor in good health.

This chain uses TRBV9 with TRBJ2-5; 10 nucleotides match TRBD1. Germline lookup yields CDR1 SGDLS and CDR2 YYNGEE. V dropped 4 bases and J dropped 2; count of bases not matched to a gene: 17. This CDR3 has 19 residues. The CDR3 DNA reads as TGTGCCAGCAGCAAACATATAATAGACAGGGGGCTTGTACAAGAGACCCAGTACTTC. Translated: CASSKHIIDRGLVQETQYF.

CDR3 DNA sequence: TGTGCCAGCAGCACAAATCGTCTAGCGGGATACACAGATACGCAGTATTTT. It is translated as CASSTNRLAGYTDTQYF. The chain links TRBV5-8 to TRBJ2-3; TRBD2 matches 9 bases. V gave up 4 bases and J gave up 2 bases; unmatched junction bases: 11. Germline CDR1 is SGHTS and CDR2 is YDEGEE. This CDR3 has 17 amino acids.

The V gene is TRBV9, the J gene TRBJ2-1, with a possible D match to TRBD2 (5 bases). V dropped 0 bases and J dropped 5 bases, with 12 bases sitting between them. This CDR3 is 15 amino acids long. Germline V lookup: CDR1 SGDLS, CDR2 YYNGEE. DNA for the CDR3: TGTGCCAGCAGCGTAGACGGGGAGCTTGACAATGAGCAGTTCTTC. It encodes CASSVDGELDNEQFF.